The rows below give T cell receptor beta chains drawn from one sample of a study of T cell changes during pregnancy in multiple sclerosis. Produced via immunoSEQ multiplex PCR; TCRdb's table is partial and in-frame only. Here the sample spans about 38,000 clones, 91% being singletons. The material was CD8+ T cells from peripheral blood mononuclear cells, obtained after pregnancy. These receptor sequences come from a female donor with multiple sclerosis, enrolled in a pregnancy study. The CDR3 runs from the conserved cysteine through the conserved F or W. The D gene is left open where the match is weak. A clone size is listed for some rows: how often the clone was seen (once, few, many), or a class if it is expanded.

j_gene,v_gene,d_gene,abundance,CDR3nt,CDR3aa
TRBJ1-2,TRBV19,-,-,TGTGCCACCCGAGGACAGCTATATGGCTACACCTTC,CATRGQLYGYTF
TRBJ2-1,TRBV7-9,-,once,TGTGCCAGCAGCTTAGGCTACCGAACTTCACCGCGCTACAATGAGCAGTTCTTC,CASSLGYRTSPRYNEQFF
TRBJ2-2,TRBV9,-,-,TGTGCCAGCAGCCCGACTCGTCCGGCGAACACCGGGGAGCTGTTTTTT,CASSPTRPANTGELFF
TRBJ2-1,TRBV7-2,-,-,TGTGCCAGCACCCCAAGGGGGGGGAGCTCCTACAATGAGCAGTTCTTC,CASTPRGGSSYNEQFF
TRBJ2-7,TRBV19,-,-,TGTGCCAGTAGTAAGGAATTGGGACACTCCGAGCAGTACTTC,CASSKELGHSEQYF
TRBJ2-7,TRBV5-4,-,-,TGTGCCAGCAGCCTACTACCAGCGTACGAGCAGTACTTC,CASSLLPAYEQYF
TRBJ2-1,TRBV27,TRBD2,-,TGTGCCAGCAGGGCACCGACTAGCGGGAGGCCCAACTCCTACAATGAGCAGTTCTTC,CASRAPTSGRPNSYNEQFF
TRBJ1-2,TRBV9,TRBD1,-,TGTGCCAGCAGCGCCAATTCCGGGACAGGGGGAAACTATGGCTACACCTTC,CASSANSGTGGNYGYTF
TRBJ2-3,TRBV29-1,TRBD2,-,TGCAGCGTTGAAAGCGGGAGAATAACAGATACGCAGTATTTT,CSVESGRITDTQYF
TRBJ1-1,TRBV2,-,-,TGTGCCGTACGAGGGGAGGACGAAGCTTTCTTT,CAVRGEDEAFF
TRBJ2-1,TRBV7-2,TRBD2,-,TGTGCCAGCAGCTCGCTTAGGACTAGCGGGGGGACCCTCAATGAGCAGTTCTTC,CASSSLRTSGGTLNEQFF
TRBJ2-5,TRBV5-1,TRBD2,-,TGCGCCAGCAGCTTGCAAATCTGGACTAGTGGCATGTCTCAAGAGACCCAGTACTTC,CASSLQIWTSGMSQETQYF
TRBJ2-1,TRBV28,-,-,TGTGCCAGCAACCCAACCGGGGGCTCCTACAATGAGCAGTTCTTC,CASNPTGGSYNEQFF
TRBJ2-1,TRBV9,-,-,TGTGCCAGCAGCGTTTTTTTAAGGGGTAATGAGCAGTTCTTC,CASSVFLRGNEQFF
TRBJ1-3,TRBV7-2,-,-,TGTGCCAGCAGCACGAGCTCTGGAAACACCATATATTTT,CASSTSSGNTIYF
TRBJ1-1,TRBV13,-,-,TGTGCCAGCACGGTGAGGTTCCGGTCCGTTTGGAGCACTGAAGCTTTCTTT,CASTVRFRSVWSTEAFF
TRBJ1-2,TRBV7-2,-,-,TGTGCCAGCAGCTTAAGCAAGGGAGGCTATGGCTACACCTTC,CASSLSKGGYGYTF
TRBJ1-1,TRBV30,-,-,TGTGCCTGGAGAAAAGGGAGGGGGAACACTGAAGCTTTCTTT,CAWRKGRGNTEAFF
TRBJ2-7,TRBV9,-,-,TGTGCCAGCGGCCCGGGGATCGAGCAGTACTTC,CASGPGIEQYF
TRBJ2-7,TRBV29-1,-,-,TGCAGCGTAATGACAGGGGAGGGTTACGAGCAGTACTTC,CSVMTGEGYEQYF
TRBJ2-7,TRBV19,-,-,TGTGCCAGCCAAGGGTCCGGAGGTTCGGACGAGCAGTACTTC,CASQGSGGSDEQYF
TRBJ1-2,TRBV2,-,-,TGTGCCAGCAGTCCGGTGAACTATGGCTACACCTTC,CASSPVNYGYTF
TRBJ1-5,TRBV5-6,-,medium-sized,TGTGCCAGCAGCCAGATAAATCAGCCCCAGCATTTT,CASSQINQPQHF
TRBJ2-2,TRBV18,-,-,TGTGCCAGCTCACCCATTCGACAGGAGTCGAACACCGGGGAGCTGTTTTTT,CASSPIRQESNTGELFF
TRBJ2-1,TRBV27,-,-,TGTGCCAGCGCGCACGGCTCCTACAATGAGCAGTTCTTC,CASAHGSYNEQFF
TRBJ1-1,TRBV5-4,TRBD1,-,TGTGCCAGCAGCCCCTGGACAGGGGAGTACACTGAAGCTTTCTTT,CASSPWTGEYTEAFF
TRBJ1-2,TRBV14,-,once,TGTGCCAGCAGCCAAGATAAAAGAGACAAAAACTATGGCTACACCTTC,CASSQDKRDKNYGYTF
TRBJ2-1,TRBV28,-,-,TGTGCCAGCAGACAAGAAGGGACTCGACGGAATGAGCAGTTCTTC,CASRQEGTRRNEQFF
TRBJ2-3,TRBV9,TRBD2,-,TGTGCCAGCAGCGTATTTCAGCGGGGGAACACAGATACGCAGTATTTT,CASSVFQRGNTDTQYF
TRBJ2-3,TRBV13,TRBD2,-,TGTGCCAGCAGCTCCCTGGGGACTAGCGGGCTGACAGATACGCAGTATTTT,CASSSLGTSGLTDTQYF
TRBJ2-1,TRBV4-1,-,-,TGCGCCAGCAGCCAAGCAGGCCGAGAGCAGTTCTTC,CASSQAGREQFF
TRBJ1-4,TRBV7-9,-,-,TGTGCCAGCAGCCTAGCAGGGGATGAAAAACTGTTTTTT,CASSLAGDEKLFF
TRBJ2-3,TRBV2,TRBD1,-,TGTGCCAGCAGTGGGACAGGGGGCGCAGGCACAGATACGCAGTATTTT,CASSGTGGAGTDTQYF
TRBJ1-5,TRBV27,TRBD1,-,TGTGCCAGCAGGACAGGGGACAATCAGCCCCAGCATTTT,CASRTGDNQPQHF
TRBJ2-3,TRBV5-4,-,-,TGTGCCAGCAGCTTGGGGGGCAGGGTTGGCACAGATACGCAGTATTTT,CASSLGGRVGTDTQYF
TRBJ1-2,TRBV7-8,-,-,TGTGCCAGCAGCTTAGCGCGTCGAGGAGAATCTCCCAACTATGGCTACACCTTC,CASSLARRGESPNYGYTF
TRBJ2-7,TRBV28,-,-,TGTGCCAGCAGTTTTGGCCAGGGGATTAGGGACGAGCAGTACTTC,CASSFGQGIRDEQYF
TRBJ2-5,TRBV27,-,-,TGTGCCAGCACCTCTGTCTCTAGGGGGCAAGAGACCCAGTACTTC,CASTSVSRGQETQYF
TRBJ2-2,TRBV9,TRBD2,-,TGTGCCAGCAGCGTAGGCGGGAGGGGCACCGGGGAGCTGTTTTTT,CASSVGGRGTGELFF
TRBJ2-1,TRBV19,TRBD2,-,TGTGCCAGTAGTCTTAGCGGGGGTTCGTACAATGAGCAGTTCTTC,CASSLSGGSYNEQFF
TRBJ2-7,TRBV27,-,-,TGTGCCAGCAGTCCAAGGGGCCCAGGTGGGACCTACGAGCAGTACTTC,CASSPRGPGGTYEQYF
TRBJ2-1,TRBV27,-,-,TGTGCCAGCAGTTTATCGCCCGACAGGAGCTACAATGAGCAGTTCTTC,CASSLSPDRSYNEQFF
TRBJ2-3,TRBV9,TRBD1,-,TGTGCCAGCAGCGTTTCGAGTGTCCAGGGGGCAGATACGCAGTATTTT,CASSVSSVQGADTQYF